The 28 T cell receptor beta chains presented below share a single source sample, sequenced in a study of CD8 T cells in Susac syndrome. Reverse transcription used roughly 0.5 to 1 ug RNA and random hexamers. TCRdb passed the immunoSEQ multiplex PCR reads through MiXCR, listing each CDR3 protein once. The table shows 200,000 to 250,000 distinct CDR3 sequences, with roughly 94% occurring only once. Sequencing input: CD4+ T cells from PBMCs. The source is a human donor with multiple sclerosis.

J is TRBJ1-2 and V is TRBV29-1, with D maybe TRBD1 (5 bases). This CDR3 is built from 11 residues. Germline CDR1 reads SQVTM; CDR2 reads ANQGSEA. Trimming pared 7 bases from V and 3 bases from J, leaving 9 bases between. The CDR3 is CSGGFDYGYTF. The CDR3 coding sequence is TGCAGCGGGGGCTTCGACTATGGCTACACCTTC.

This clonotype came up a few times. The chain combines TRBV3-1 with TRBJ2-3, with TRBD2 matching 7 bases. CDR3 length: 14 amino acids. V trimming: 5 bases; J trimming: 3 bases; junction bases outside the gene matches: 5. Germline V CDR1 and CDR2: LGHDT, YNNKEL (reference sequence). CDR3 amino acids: CASSLVGGTDTQYF. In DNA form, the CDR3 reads TGTGCCAGCAGCTTAGTGGGAGGGACAGATACGCAGTATTTT.

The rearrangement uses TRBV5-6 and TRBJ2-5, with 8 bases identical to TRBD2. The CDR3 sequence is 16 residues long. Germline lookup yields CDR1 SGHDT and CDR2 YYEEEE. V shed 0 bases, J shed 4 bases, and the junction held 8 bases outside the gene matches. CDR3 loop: CASSLDAGGAPETQYF. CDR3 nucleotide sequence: TGTGCCAGCAGCTTGGATGCCGGGGGGGCCCCAGAGACCCAGTACTTC.

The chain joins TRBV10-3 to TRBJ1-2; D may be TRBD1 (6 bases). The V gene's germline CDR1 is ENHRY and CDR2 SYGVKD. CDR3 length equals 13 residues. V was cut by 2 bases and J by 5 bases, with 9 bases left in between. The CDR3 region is CAISEATGYGYTF. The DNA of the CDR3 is TGTGCCATCAGTGAGGCGACAGGATATGGCTACACCTTC.

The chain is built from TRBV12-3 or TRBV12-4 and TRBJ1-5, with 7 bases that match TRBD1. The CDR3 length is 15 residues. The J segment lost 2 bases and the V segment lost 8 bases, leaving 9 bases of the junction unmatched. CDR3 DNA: TGTGCCAGCTGTAGTTCCGACAGGGGCAATCAGCCCCAGCATTTT. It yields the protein CASCSSDRGNQPQHF.

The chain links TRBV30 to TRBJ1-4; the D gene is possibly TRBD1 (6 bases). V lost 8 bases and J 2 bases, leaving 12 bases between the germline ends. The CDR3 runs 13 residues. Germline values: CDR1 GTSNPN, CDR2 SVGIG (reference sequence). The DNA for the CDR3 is TGTGCCAGCTCGGGGGCGACTAATGAAAAACTGTTTTTT. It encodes CASSGATNEKLFF.

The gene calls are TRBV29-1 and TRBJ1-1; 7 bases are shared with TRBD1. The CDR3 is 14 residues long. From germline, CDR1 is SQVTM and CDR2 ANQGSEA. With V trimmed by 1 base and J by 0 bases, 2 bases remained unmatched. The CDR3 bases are TGCAGCGTTGAAGTGGGACAGTTGAACACTGAAGCTTTCTTT. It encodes CSVEVGQLNTEAFF.

The CDR3 is CASSSSGTGGHEQYF. The DNA of the CDR3 is TGTGCCAGCAGCTCCTCCGGGACAGGGGGGCACGAGCAGTACTTC. This chain connects TRBV7-9 to TRBJ2-7; TRBD1 matches at 11 bases. CDR3 size: 15 residues. V lost 4 bases to trimming and J lost 5 bases; unmatched junction nucleotides: 7. Per the germline V gene, CDR1 is SEHNR and CDR2 is FQNEAQ (reference sequence).

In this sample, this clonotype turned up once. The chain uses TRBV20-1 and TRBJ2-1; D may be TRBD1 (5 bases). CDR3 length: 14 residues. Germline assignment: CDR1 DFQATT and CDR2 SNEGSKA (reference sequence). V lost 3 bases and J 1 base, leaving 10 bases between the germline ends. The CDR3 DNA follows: TGCAGTGCTAGTAGGGGCCAATCCTACAATGAGCAGTTCTTC. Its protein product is CSASRGQSYNEQFF.

CDR3 DNA: TGCAGCGGAGTCGACGCGAAGAACACTGAAGCTTTCTTT. Translated: CSGVDAKNTEAFF. The chain uses TRBV29-1 and TRBJ1-1; D is unresolved. V was shortened by 7 bases and J by 1 base, with 13 bases between the two germline ends. Germline CDR1 and CDR2: SQVTM and ANQGSEA. This CDR3 is 13 amino acids long. Supplemented by reference TRBV29-1 and TRBJ1-1, the full variable domain reads SAVISQKPSRDICQRGTSLTIQCQVDSQVTMMFWYRQQPGQSLTLIATANQGSEATYESGFVIDKFPISRPNLTFSTLTVSNMSPEDSSIYLCSGVDAKNTEAFFGQGTRLTVV.

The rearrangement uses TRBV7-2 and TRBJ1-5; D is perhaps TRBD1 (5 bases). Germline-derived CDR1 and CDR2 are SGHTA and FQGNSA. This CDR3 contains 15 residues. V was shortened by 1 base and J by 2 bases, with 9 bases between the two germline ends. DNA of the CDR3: TGTGCCAGCAGCTTAGTTGGGGACGGCAATCAGCCCCAGCATTTT. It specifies CASSLVGDGNQPQHF.

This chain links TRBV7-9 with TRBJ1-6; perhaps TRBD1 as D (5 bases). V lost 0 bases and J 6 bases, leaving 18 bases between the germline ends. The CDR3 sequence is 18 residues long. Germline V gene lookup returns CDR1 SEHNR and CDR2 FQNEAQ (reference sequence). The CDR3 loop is CASSLASHGAGSNSPLHF. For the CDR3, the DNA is TGTGCCAGCAGCTTAGCCAGTCACGGGGCGGGGAGTAATTCACCCCTCCACTTT.

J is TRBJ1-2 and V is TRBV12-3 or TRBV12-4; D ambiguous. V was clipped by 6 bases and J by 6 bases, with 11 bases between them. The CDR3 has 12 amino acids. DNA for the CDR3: TGTGCCAGCAGGTTTCCTGGAAATGGCTACACCTTC. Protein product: CASRFPGNGYTF.

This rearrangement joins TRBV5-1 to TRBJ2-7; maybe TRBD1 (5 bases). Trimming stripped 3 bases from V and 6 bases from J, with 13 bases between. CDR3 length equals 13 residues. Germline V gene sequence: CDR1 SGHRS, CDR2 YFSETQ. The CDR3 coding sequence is TGCGCCAGCAGCTCGGATGGCAGGGCCGAGCAGTACTTC. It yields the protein CASSSDGRAEQYF.

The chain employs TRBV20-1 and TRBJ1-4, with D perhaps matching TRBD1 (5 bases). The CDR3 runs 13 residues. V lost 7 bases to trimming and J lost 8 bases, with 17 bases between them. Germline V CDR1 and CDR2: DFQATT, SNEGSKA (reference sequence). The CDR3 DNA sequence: TGCAGTGGAAGGGACTCCCAAAGGGAAAAACTGTTTTTT. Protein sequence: CSGRDSQREKLFF.

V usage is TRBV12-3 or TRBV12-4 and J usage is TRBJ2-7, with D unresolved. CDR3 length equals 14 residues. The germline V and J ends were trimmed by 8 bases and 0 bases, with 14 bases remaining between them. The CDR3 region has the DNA TGTGCCAGCGTTGGCGGACGTTGCTCCTACGAGCAGTACGTC. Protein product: CASVGGRCSYEQYV.

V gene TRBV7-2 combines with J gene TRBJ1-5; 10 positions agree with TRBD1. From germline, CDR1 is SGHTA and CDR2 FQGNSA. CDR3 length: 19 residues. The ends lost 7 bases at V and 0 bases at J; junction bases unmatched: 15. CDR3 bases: TGTGCCAGCACCAACTTTATCCGGGACAGGGGAAGTAGCAATCAGCCCCAGCATTTT. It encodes CASTNFIRDRGSSNQPQHF.

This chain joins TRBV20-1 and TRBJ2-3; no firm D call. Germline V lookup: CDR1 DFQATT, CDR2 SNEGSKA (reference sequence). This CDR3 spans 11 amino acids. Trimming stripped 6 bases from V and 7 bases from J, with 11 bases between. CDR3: CSAISPYTQYF. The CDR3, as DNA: TGCAGTGCCATCTCGCCGTATACGCAGTATTTT.

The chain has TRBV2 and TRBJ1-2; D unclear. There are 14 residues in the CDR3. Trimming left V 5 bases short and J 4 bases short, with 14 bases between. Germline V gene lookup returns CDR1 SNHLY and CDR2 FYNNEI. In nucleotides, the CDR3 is TGTGCCAGCAGTCCGGGCCAAAGTTTCTATGGCTACACCTTC. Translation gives CASSPGQSFYGYTF.

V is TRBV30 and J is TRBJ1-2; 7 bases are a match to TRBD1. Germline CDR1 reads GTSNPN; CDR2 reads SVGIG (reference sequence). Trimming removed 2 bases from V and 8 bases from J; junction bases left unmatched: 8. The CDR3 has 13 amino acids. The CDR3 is CAWSRRGLRGYTF. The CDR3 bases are TGTGCCTGGAGTCGGAGGGGGCTAAGAGGCTACACCTTC.

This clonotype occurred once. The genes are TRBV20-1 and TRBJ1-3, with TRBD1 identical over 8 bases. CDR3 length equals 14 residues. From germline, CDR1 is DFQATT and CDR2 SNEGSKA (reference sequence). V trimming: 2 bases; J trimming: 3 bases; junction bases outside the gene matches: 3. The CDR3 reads CSARPGQGGNTIYF. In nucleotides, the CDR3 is TGCAGTGCTAGACCCGGACAGGGTGGAAACACCATATATTTT.

Here the CDR3 DNA reads TGTGCCACCAGCAGAGTCGACAGTGGAGTACCCCTCCACTTT. Its translation is CATSRVDSGVPLHF. The chain carries TRBV15 and TRBJ1-6; tentative D call: TRBD1 (5 bases). The CDR3 covers 14 residues. Germline V CDR1 and CDR2: LNHNV, YYDKDF (reference sequence). V lost 1 base to trimming and J lost 12 bases, with 13 bases between them.

The CDR3 spells CSVLGPFSYNEQFF. For the CDR3, the DNA is TGCAGCGTCCTAGGCCCCTTCTCCTACAATGAGCAGTTCTTC. V gene TRBV29-1 combines with J gene TRBJ2-1; no clear D. The ends were cut back, 6 bases at V and 0 bases at J, with 12 bases in the middle. CDR3 length equals 14 residues. Germline V gene data show CDR1 as SQVTM and CDR2 as ANQGSEA.

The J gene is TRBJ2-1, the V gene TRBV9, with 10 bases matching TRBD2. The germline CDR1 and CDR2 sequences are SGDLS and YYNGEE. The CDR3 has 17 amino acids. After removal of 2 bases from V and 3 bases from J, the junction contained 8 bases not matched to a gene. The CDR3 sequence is CASSVRPSGGYYNEQFF. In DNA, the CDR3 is TGTGCCAGCAGCGTGAGGCCTAGCGGGGGCTACTACAATGAGCAGTTCTTC.

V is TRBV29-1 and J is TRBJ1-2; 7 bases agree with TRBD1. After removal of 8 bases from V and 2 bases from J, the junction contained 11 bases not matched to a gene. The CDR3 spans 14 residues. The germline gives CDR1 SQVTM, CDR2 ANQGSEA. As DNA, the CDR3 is TGCAGCTCAACGGGGGGGACAGCGAACTATGGCTACACCTTC. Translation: CSSTGGTANYGYTF. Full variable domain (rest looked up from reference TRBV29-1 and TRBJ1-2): SAVISQKPSRDICQRGTSLTIQCQVDSQVTMMFWYRQQPGQSLTLIATANQGSEATYESGFVIDKFPISRPNLTFSTLTVSNMSPEDSSIYLCSSTGGTANYGYTFGSGTRLTVV.

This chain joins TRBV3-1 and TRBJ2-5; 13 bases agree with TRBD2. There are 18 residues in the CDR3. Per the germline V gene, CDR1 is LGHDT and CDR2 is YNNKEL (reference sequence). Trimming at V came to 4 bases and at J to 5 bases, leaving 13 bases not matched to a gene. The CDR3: CASSPGLAGTRGRETQYF. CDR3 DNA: TGTGCCAGCAGCCCGGGACTAGCGGGGACCCGGGGGAGGGAGACCCAGTACTTC.

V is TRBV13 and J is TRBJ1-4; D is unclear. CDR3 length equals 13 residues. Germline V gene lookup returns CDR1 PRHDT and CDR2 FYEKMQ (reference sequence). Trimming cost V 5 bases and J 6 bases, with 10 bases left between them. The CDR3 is CASSPGRYEKLFF. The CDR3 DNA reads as TGTGCCAGCAGCCCAGGCCGTTATGAAAAACTGTTTTTT.

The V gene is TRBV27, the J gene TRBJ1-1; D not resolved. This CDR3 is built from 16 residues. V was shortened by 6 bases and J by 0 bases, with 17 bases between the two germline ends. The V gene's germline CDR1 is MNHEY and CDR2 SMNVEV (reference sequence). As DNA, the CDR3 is TGTGCCAGCAGCGCCTACGTGCAGGCCATGAACACTGAAGCTTTCTTT. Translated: CASSAYVQAMNTEAFF.